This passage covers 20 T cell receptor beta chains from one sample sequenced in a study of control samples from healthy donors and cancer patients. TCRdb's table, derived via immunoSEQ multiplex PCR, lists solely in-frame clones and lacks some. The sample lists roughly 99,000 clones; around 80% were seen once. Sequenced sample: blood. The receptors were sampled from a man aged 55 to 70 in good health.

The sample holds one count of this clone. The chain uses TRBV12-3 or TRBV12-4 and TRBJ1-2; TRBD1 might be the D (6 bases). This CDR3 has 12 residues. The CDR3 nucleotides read TGTGCAGTATACCCCAGGGGATATGGCTACACCTTC. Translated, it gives CAVYPRGYGYTF.

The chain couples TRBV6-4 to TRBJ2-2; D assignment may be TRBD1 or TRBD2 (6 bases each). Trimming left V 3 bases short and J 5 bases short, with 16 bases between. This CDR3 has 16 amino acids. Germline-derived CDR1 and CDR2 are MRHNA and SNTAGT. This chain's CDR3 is CASSDHGGRETGELFF. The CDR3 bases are TGTGCCAGCAGTGATCATGGGGGGCGCGAGACCGGGGAGCTGTTTTTT.

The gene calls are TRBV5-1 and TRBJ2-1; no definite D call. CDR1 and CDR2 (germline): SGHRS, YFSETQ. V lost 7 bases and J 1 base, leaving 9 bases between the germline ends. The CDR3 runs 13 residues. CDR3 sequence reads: CASATGSYNEQFF. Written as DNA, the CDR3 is TGCGCCAGCGCCACTGGGTCCTACAATGAGCAGTTCTTC.

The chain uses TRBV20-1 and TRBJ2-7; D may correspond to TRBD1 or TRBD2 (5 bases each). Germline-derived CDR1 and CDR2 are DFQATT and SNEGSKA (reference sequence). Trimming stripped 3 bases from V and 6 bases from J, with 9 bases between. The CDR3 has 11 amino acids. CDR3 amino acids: CSARGVAEQYF. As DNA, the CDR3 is TGCAGTGCTAGGGGGGTCGCCGAGCAGTACTTC.

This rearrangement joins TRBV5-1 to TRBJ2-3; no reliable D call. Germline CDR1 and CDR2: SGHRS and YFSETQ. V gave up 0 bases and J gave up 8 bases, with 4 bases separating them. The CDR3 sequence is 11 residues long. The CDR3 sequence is CASSLGRTQYF. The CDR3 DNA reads TGCGCCAGCAGCTTGGGCCGTACGCAGTATTTT.

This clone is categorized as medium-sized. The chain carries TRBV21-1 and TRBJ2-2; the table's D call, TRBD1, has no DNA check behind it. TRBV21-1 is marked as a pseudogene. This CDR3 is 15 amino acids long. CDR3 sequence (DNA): TGTGCCAGCAGCAAAGGCAGGGGGCGCACCGGGGAGCTGTTTTTT. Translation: CASSKGRGRTGELFF.

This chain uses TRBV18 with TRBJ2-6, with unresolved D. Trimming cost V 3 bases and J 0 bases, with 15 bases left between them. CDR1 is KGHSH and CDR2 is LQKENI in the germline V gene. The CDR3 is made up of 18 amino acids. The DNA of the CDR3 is TGTGCCAGCTCACCGAGTTCGACACAACTCTCTGGGGCCAACGTCCTGACTTTC. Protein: CASSPSSTQLSGANVLTF.

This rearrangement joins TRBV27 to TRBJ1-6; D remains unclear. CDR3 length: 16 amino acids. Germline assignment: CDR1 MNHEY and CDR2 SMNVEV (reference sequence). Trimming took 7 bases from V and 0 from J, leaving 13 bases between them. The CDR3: CASKTTFVSYNSPLHF. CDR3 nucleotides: TGTGCCAGCAAAACGACATTCGTCTCCTATAATTCACCCCTCCACTTT.

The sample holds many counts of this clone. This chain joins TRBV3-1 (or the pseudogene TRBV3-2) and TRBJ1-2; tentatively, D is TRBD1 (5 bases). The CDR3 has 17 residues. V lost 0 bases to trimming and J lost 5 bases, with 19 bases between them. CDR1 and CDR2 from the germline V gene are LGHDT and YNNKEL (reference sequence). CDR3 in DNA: TGTGCCAGCAGCCAAGACCGAACGGGACGAAAGCCGTATGGCTACACCTTC. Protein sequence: CASSQDRTGRKPYGYTF.

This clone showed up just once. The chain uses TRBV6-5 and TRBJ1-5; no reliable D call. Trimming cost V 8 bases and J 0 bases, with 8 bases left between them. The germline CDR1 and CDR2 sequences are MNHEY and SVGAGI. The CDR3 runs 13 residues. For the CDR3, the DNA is TGTGCCAGCTTTTTAGGTAGCAATCAGCCCCAGCATTTT. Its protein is CASFLGSNQPQHF.

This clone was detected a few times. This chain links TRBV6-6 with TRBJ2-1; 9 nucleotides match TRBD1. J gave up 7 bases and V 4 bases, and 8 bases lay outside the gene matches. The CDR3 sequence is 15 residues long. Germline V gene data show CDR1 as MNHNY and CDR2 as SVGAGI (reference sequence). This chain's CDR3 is CASSFPGQGTNEQFF. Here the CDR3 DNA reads TGTGCCAGCAGTTTCCCGGGACAGGGAACGAATGAGCAGTTCTTC.

CDR3 amino acids: CASSKVEVSPYNEQFF. The CDR3 DNA reads as TGCGCCAGCAGCAAGGTCGAAGTATCCCCCTACAATGAGCAGTTCTTC. V is TRBV5-1 and J is TRBJ2-1; D uncertain. Germline CDR1 and CDR2: SGHRS and YFSETQ. There are 16 residues in the CDR3. V gave up 4 bases and J gave up 2 bases, with 16 bases separating them.

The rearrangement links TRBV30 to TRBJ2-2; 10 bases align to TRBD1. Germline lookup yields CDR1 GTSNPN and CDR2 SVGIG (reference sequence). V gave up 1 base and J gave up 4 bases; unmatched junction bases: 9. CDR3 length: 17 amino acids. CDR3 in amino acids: CAWSARTGGSGTGELFF. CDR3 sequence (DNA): TGTGCCTGGAGTGCACGGACAGGGGGATCGGGCACCGGGGAGCTGTTTTTT.

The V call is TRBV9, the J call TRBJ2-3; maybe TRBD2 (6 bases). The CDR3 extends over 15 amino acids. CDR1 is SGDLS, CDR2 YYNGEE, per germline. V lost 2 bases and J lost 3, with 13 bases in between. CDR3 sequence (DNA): TGTGCCAGCAGCGTCGGGACTGGGCCAACAGATACGCAGTATTTT. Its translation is CASSVGTGPTDTQYF. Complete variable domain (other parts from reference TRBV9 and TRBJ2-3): DSGVTQTPKHLITATGQRVTLRCSPRSGDLSVYWYQQSLDQGLQFLIQYYNGEERAKGNILERFSAQQFPDLHSELNLSSLELGDSALYFCASSVGTGPTDTQYFGPGTRLTVL.

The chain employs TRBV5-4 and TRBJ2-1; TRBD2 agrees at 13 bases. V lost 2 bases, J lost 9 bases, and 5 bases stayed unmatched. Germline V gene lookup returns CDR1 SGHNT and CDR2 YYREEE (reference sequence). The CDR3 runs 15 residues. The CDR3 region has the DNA TGTGCCAGCAGCTTAAGAACTAGCGGGGGGGGTGAGCAGTTCTTC. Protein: CASSLRTSGGGEQFF. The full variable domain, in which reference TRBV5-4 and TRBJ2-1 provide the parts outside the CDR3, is ETGVTQSPTHLIKTRGQQVTLRCSSQSGHNTVSWYQQALGQGPQFIFQYYREEENGRGNFPPRFSGLQFPNYSSELNVNALELDDSALYLCASSLRTSGGGEQFFGPGTRLTVL.

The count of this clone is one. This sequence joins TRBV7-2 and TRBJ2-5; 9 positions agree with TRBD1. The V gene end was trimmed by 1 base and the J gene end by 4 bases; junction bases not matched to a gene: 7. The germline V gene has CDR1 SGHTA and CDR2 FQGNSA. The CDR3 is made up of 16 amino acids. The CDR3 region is CASSLGGQGLRETQYF. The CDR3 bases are TGTGCCAGCAGCTTAGGTGGACAGGGGCTACGAGAGACCCAGTACTTC.

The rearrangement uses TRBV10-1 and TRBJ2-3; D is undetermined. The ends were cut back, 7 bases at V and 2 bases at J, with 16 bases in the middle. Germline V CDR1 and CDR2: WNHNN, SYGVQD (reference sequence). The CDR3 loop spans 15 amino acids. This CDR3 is CASTYNYPNTDTQYF. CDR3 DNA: TGCGCCAGCACCTATAACTACCCGAACACAGATACGCAGTATTTT.

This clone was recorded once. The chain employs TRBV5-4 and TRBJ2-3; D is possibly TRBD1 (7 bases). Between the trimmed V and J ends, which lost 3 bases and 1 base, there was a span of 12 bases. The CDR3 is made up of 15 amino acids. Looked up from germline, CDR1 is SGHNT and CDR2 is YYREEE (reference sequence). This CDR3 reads CASSSGDRGTDTQYF. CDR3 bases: TGTGCCAGCAGCTCGGGGGACAGAGGCACAGATACGCAGTATTTT.

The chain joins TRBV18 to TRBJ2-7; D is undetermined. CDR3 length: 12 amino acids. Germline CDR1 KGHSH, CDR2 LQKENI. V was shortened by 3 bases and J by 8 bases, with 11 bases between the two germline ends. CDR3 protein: CASSPDPTQQYF. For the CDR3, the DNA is TGTGCCAGCTCACCCGACCCTACACAGCAGTACTTC.

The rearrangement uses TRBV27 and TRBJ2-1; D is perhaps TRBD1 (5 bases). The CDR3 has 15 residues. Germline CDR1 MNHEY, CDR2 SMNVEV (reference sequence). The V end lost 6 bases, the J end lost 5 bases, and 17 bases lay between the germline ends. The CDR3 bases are TGTGCCAGCAGCCACGGGCCCCAGGGCCACAATGAGCAGTTCTTC. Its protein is CASSHGPQGHNEQFF.